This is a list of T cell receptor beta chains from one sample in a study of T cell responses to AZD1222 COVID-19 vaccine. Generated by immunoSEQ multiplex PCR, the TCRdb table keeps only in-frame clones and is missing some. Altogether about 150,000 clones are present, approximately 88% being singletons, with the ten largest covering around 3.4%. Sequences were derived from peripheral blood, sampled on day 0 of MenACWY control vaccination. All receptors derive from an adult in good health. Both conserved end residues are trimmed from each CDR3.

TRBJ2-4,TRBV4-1,ASSALTGRRY
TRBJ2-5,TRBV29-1,SVETGRGETQY
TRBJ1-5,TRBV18,ASSRGPRNQPQH
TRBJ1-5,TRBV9,ASSRQGATNQPQH
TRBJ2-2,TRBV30,AWSVQNTGELF
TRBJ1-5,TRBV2,ASSEIPRTGNQPQH
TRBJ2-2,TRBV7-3,ASSFGQGTGELF
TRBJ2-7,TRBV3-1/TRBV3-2,ASSQGQVISYEQY
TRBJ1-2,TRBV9,ASSLGGGTSYGYT
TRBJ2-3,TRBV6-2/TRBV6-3,ASSFPTSGGTILTDTQY
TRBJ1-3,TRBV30,AWAVFSGNTIY
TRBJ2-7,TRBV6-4,ASSEESGESYEQY
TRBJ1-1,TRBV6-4,ASKADRVDTEAF
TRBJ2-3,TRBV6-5,ASSRNRDPTDTQY
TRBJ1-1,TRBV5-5,ASSLEVRRNTEAF
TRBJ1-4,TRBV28,ASSRSTALTEKLF
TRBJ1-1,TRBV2,ASRVWTEAF
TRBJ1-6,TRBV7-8,ASSIREKSPLH
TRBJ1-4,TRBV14,ASSQARQGSLLRDEKLF
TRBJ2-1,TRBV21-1,ASSKTSSGSYNEQF